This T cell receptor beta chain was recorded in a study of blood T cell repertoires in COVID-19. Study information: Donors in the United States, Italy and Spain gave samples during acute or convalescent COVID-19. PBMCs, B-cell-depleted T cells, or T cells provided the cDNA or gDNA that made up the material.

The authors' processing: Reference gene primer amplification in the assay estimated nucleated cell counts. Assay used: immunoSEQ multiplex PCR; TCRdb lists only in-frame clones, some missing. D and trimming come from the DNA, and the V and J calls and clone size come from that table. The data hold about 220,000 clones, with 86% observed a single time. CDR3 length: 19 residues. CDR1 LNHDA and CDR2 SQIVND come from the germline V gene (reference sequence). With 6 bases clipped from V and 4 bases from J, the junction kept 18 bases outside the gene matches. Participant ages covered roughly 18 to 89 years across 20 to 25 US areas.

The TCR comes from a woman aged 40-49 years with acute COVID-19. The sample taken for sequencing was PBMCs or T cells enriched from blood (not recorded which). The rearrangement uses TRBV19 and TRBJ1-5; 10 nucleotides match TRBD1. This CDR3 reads CASRGLGDRGKGSNQPQHF. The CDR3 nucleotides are TGTGCCAGTAGAGGACTCGGGGACAGGGGAAAGGGTTCGAATCAGCCCCAGCATTTT. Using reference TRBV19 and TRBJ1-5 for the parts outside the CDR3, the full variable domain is DGGITQSPKYLFRKEGQNVTLSCEQNLNHDAMYWYRQDPGQGLRLIYYSQIVNDFQKGDIAEGYSVSREKKESFPLTVTSAQKNPTAFYLCASRGLGDRGKGSNQPQHFGDGTRLSIL.